This is a list of T cell receptor beta chains from one sample in a study of OX40 agonist ivuxolimab in advanced cancers. Only in-frame clones appear in the TCRdb table, and some are missing; sequencing was by immunoSEQ multiplex PCR. The sample lists some 83,000 clones, around 84% occurring once. This material consisted of CD4+ or CD8+ T cells sorted from blood, taken in a trial of the OX40 agonist ivuxolimab. The receptors derive from an adult with an advanced solid tumor such as melanoma, head and neck, liver or kidney cancer. Both conserved end residues are part of each CDR3. The D gene is left open where the match is weak. Size is stated for part of the rows, as once, few or many counts, or as a class when the clone is expanded.

>TRBV6-1|.|TRBJ1-2|.
CASSETPTANYGYTF
TGTGCCAGCAGTGAAACTCCGACAGCTAACTATGGCTACACCTTC
>TRBV25-1|.|TRBJ2-1|TRBD2
CASSERQRGNEQFF
TGTGCCAGCAGTGAACGCCAGCGGGGTAATGAGCAGTTCTTC
>TRBV30|.|TRBJ1-5|.
CAWSAFISNQPQHF
TGTGCCTGGAGTGCCTTTATTAGCAATCAGCCCCAGCATTTT
>TRBV11-3|.|TRBJ2-7|TRBD1
CASSSRDRASYEQYF
TGTGCCAGCAGCTCCCGGGACAGGGCTTCCTACGAGCAGTACTTC
>TRBV11-2|.|TRBJ1-1|.
CASSSWAGITEAFF
TGTGCCAGCAGCTCCTGGGCAGGGATCACTGAAGCTTTCTTT
>TRBV6-6|.|TRBJ1-2|.
CASRGLPGPYGYTF
TGTGCCAGCAGGGGACTACCGGGGCCCTATGGCTACACCTTC
>TRBV19|few|TRBJ1-5|TRBD1
CASSVGTGTYNQPQHF
TGTGCCAGTAGTGTGGGGACAGGGACCTACAATCAGCCCCAGCATTTT
>TRBV9|.|TRBJ2-1|TRBD1
CASSPNRGTGIEQFF
TGTGCCAGCAGCCCCAATCGAGGGACAGGGATAGAGCAGTTCTTC
>TRBV7-2|.|TRBJ2-1|TRBD2
CASSRTSGGAYNEQFF
TGTGCCAGCAGCCGTACTAGCGGGGGGGCATACAATGAGCAGTTCTTC
>TRBV5-1|.|TRBJ1-1|.
CASSLGGLSRVGEAFF
TGCGCCAGCAGCTTGGGAGGTCTTAGTCGCGTGGGTGAAGCTTTCTTT
>TRBV6-1|few|TRBJ1-5|.
CASSEDLDLGYRPQHF
TGTGCCAGCAGTGAAGATTTGGACCTAGGGTATCGGCCCCAGCATTTT
>TRBV10-2|.|TRBJ1-2|.
CASSSGFMGYTF
TGCGCCAGCAGTAGCGGGTTTATGGGCTACACCTTC
>TRBV5-4|.|TRBJ2-7|.
CASSSQGWSYEQYF
TGTGCCAGCAGCTCACAGGGCTGGTCCTACGAGCAGTACTTC
>TRBV7-3|.|TRBJ2-1|TRBD2
CASSITSGPSNEQFF
TGTGCCAGCAGCATAACTAGCGGGCCATCCAATGAGCAGTTCTTC
>TRBV14|.|TRBJ1-2|.
CASSPLTFLANYGYTF
TGTGCCAGCAGCCCCTTGACATTCCTCGCTAACTATGGCTACACCTTC
>TRBV4-1|.|TRBJ2-5|.
CASSQPGGGETQYF
TGCGCCAGCAGCCAACCCGGGGGCGGTGAGACCCAGTACTTC
>TRBV18|.|TRBJ2-1|TRBD2
CASSRLQAGEGNEQFF
TGTGCCAGCTCCCGCCTTCAAGCGGGAGAGGGGAATGAGCAGTTCTTC
>TRBV7-9|.|TRBJ1-1|.
CALSHRANTEAFF
TGTGCCCTAAGTCACAGGGCGAACACTGAAGCTTTCTTT
>TRBV6-5|.|TRBJ1-1|.
CASSYGQTNTEAFF
TGTGCCAGCAGTTACGGACAGACGAACACTGAAGCTTTCTTT
>TRBV7-9|.|TRBJ2-7|TRBD2
CASSLSATSGRSSYEQYF
TGTGCCAGCAGCTTATCTGCGACTAGCGGCCGTAGCTCCTACGAGCAGTACTTC
>TRBV29-1|.|TRBJ2-2|.
CSIRGVITGELFF
TGCAGCATTCGAGGGGTGATCACCGGGGAGCTGTTTTTT
>TRBV4-1|.|TRBJ2-1|.
CASSQVYGGAYNEQFF
TGCGCCAGCAGCCAAGTGTACGGCGGGGCCTACAATGAGCAGTTCTTC
>TRBV27|once|TRBJ2-1|.
CASSPRGYNEQFF
TGTGCCAGCTCCCCACGGGGGTACAATGAGCAGTTCTTC
>TRBV10-2|.|TRBJ1-5|.
CASSESQGPPQHF
TGCGCCAGCAGTGAGTCGCAGGGCCCGCCCCAGCATTTT
>TRBV14|.|TRBJ2-5|.
CASSQIPQGTQYF
TGTGCCAGCAGCCAAATTCCCCAAGGGACCCAGTACTTC
>TRBV10-1|.|TRBJ2-5|.
CASSETPGIVQETQYF
TGCGCCAGCAGTGAGACCCCCGGAATCGTGCAAGAGACCCAGTACTTC
>TRBV11-2|.|TRBJ2-5|.
CASSLGGTQYF
TGTGCCAGCAGCTTAGGTGGGACCCAGTACTTC
>TRBV5-1|.|TRBJ2-7|TRBD1
CASSSQGQGVAYEQYF
TGCGCCAGCAGCTCCCAAGGACAGGGGGTCGCCTACGAGCAGTACTTC
>TRBV18|.|TRBJ2-3|TRBD2
CASSSRTSGITDTQYF
TGTGCCAGCTCATCCAGGACTAGCGGGATTACAGATACGCAGTATTTT
>TRBV15|.|TRBJ2-1|TRBD1
CATIAGGRLSYNEQFF
TGTGCCACAATAGCAGGGGGCCGCTTGTCCTACAATGAGCAGTTCTTC
>TRBV5-4|.|TRBJ2-1|.
CATNAGPQRNEQFF
TGTGCCACGAACGCGGGACCCCAGCGCAATGAGCAGTTCTTC
>TRBV5-1|.|TRBJ2-1|TRBD2
CASSLTSGSNEQFF
TGCGCCAGCAGCTTGACTAGCGGGAGCAATGAGCAGTTCTTC
>TRBV29-1|.|TRBJ1-5|TRBD1
CSVGGDSHHQPQHF
TGCAGCGTTGGAGGGGACAGCCATCATCAGCCCCAGCATTTT
>TRBV7-2|.|TRBJ1-2|TRBD1
CASSPDTGGGYTF
TGTGCCAGCAGCCCAGACACAGGGGGCGGCTACACCTTC
>TRBV27|once|TRBJ2-1|.
CASSLNDRSGGYYNEQFF
TGTGCCAGCAGTTTAAACGACAGGTCCGGGGGCTACTACAATGAGCAGTTCTTC
>TRBV7-9|.|TRBJ1-2|.
CASSLDGGPYGYTF
TGTGCCAGCAGCTTAGATGGCGGTCCCTATGGCTACACCTTC
>TRBV7-6|.|TRBJ2-7|TRBD2
CASSLEASGRTDEQYF
TGTGCCAGCAGCTTGGAGGCTAGCGGGAGAACTGACGAGCAGTACTTC
>TRBV19|.|TRBJ2-7|.
CASSPGRRGFYEQYF
TGTGCCAGTAGCCCGGGCCGCCGAGGGTTCTACGAGCAGTACTTC
>TRBV7-5|.|TRBJ2-7|.
CARSCVGPTYEQYF
TGTGCCAGAAGCTGTGTGGGACCCACCTACGAGCAGTACTTC